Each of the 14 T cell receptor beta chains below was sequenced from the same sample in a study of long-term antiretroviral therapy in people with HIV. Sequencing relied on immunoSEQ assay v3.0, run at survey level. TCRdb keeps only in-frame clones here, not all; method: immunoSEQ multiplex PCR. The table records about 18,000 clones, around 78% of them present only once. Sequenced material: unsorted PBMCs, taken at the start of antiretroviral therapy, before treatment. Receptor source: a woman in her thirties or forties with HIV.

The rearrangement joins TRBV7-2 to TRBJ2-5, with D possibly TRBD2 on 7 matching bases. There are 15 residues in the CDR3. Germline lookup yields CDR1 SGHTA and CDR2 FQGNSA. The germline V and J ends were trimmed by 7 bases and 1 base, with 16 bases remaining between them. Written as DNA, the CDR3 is TGTGCCAGCAACCTGGGCGGGGGCCCCCAAGAGACCCAGTACTTC. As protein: CASNLGGGPQETQYF. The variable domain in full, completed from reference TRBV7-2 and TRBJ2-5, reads GAGVSQSPSNKVTEKGKDVELRCDPISGHTALYWYRQSLGQGLEFLIYFQGNSAPDKSGLPSDRFSAERTGGSVSTLTIQRTQQEDSAVYLCASNLGGGPQETQYFGPGTRLLVL.

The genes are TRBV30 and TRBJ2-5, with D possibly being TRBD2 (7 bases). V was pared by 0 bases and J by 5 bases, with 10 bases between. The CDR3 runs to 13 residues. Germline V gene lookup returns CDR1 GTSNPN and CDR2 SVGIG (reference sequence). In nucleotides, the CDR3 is TGTGCCTGGAGTGTAAAGGGGGGGGAGACCCAGTACTTC. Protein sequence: CAWSVKGGETQYF.

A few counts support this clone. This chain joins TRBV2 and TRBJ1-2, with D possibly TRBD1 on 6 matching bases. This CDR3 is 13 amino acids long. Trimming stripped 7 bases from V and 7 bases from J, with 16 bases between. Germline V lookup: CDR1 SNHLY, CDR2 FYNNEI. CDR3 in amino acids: CASKEAGDIGYTF. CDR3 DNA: TGTGCCAGCAAAGAGGCAGGGGACATTGGCTACACCTTC.

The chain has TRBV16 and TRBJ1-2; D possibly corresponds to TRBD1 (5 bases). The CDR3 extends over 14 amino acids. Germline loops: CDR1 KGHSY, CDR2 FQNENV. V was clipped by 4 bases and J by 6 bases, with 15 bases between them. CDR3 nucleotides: TGTGCCAGCAGCCCCTACGCCGGGGCGCATGGCTACACCTTC. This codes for CASSPYAGAHGYTF.

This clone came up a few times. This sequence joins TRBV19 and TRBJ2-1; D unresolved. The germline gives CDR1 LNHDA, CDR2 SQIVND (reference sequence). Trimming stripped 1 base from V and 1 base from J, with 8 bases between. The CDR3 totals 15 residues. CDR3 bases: TGTGCCAGTAGTATAGCGGCTCAATCCTACAATGAGCAGTTCTTC. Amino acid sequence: CASSIAAQSYNEQFF.

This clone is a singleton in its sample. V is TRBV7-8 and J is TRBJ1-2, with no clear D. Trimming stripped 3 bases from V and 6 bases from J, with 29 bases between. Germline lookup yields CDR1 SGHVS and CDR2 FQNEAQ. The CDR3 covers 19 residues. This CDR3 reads CASSLVGFTRAVVGDGYTF. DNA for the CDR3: TGTGCCAGCAGCTTGGTCGGATTCACCCGGGCCGTAGTTGGAGATGGCTACACCTTC.

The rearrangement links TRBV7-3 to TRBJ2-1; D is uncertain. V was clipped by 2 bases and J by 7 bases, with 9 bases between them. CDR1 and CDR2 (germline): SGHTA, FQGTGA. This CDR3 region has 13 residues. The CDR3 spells CASSLALGNEQFF. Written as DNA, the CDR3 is TGTGCCAGCAGCTTAGCCTTAGGGAATGAGCAGTTCTTC.

The DNA for the CDR3 is TGTGCCAGCAGCTGGGGAAATGAAAAACTGTTTTTT. The encoded protein is CASSWGNEKLFF. J is TRBJ1-4 and V is TRBV11-2; D unresolved. Germline V gives CDR1 SGHAT, CDR2 FQNNGV. The CDR3 covers 12 residues. Trimming stripped 4 bases from V and 5 bases from J, with 5 bases between.

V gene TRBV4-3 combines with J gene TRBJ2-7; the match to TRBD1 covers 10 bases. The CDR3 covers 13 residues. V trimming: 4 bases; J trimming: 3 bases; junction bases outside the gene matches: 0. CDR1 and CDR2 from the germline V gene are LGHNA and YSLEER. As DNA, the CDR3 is TGCGCCAGCAGCCGGGACAGGGGCTACGAGCAGTACTTC. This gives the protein CASSRDRGYEQYF.

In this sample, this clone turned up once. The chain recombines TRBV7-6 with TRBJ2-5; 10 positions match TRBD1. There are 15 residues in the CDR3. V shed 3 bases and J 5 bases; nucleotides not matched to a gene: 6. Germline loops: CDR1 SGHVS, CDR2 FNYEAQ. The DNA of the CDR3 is TGTGCCAGCAGCTTGGACAGGGGGAGTGGGGAGACCCAGTACTTC. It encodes CASSLDRGSGETQYF.

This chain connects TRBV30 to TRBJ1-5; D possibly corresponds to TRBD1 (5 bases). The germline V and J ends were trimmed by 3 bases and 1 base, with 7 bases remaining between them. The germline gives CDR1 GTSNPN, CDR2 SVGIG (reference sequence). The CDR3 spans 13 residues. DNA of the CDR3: TGTGCCTGGAGCGGGGGAAGCAATCAGCCCCAGCATTTT. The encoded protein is CAWSGGSNQPQHF.

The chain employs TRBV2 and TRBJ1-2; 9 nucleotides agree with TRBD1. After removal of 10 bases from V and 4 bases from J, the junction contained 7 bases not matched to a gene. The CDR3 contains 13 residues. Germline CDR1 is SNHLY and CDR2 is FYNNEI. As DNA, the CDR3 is TGTGCCACCGCACAGGGGGCGTCCTATGGCTACACCTTC. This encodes CATAQGASYGYTF. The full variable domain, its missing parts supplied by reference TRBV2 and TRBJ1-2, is EPEVTQTPSHQVTQMGQEVILRCVPISNHLYFYWYRQILGQKVEFLVSFYNNEISEKSEIFDDQFSVERPDGSNFTLKIRSTKLEDSAMYFCATAQGASYGYTFGSGTRLTVV.

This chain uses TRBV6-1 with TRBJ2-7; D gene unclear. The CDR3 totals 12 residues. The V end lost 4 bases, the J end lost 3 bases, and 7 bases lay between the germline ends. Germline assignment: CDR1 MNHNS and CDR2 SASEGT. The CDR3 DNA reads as TGTGCCAGCAGTGTGGGCAGCTACGAGCAGTACTTC. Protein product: CASSVGSYEQYF.

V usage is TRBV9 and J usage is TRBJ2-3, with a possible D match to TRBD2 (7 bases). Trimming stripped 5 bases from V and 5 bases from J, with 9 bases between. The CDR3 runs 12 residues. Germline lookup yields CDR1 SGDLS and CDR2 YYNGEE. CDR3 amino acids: CASRGGGDTQYF. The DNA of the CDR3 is TGTGCCAGCAGAGGGGGGGGAGATACGCAGTATTTT.